This T cell receptor (beta chain) was documented in a study of cytomegalovirus exposure and HLA in healthy donors. Each of the donors was a healthy bone marrow donor. Per the germline V gene, CDR1 is LGHNT and CDR2 is FRNRAP. Trimming stripped 3 bases from V and 4 bases from J, with 9 bases between. The CDR3 extends over 13 amino acids. The PCR was carried out with 60 Vbeta primers and 13 Jbeta primers. The protocol was immunoSEQ multiplex PCR, while the TCRdb copy is restricted to in-frame clones and leaves out a portion. The sample consists of 65,000 to 85,000 clones, 68% of them appearing once. The chain recombines TRBV12-5 with TRBJ1-2; a possible D gene is TRBD1 (5 bases). The receptor was isolated from a woman in her twenties or thirties in good health and CMV-seronegative. The sequenced sample consisted of PBMCs. In nucleotides, the CDR3 is TGTGCTAGTGGTTTTGGGGGGACCTATGGCTACACCTTC. It is translated as CASGFGGTYGYTF.